A single sample gave rise to the 21 T cell receptor beta chains below, sequenced in a study of cytomegalovirus exposure and HLA in healthy donors. Researchers ran the PCR with 60 Vbeta and 13 Jbeta primers. Clones were read by immunoSEQ multiplex PCR, and TCRdb kept only the in-frame ones, dropping some. Across 100,000 to 150,000 clones, the top ten clones capture 1.5% to 2% of the sample. Sequencing was done on a sample of PBMCs. These receptors came from a woman aged 40 to 50 in good health and CMV-seropositive.

DNA for the CDR3: TGTGCCACCAGCAGAACTGGATCAGGAGGGCAGTATTTT. Encoded protein: CATSRTGSGGQYF. This chain uses TRBV15 with TRBJ2-3; D may be TRBD2 (5 bases). V lost 2 bases and J lost 11, with 14 bases in between. The CDR3 loop spans 13 amino acids. Germline CDR1 LNHNV, CDR2 YYDKDF (reference sequence).

This chain joins TRBV5-6 and TRBJ2-1, with TRBD1 identical over 12 bases. CDR3 length equals 15 residues. Unmatched junction bases numbered 3, after V lost 0 bases and J lost 8 bases. Germline CDR1 and CDR2: SGHDT and YYEEEE. CDR3 region: CASSLVGQGAYEQFF. In nucleotides, the CDR3 is TGTGCCAGCAGCTTGGTGGGACAGGGGGCCTATGAGCAGTTCTTC.

This sequence joins TRBV6-5 and TRBJ1-6; tentatively, D is TRBD1 (6 bases). Trimming took off 4 bases at V and 7 bases at J, with 17 bases between the two ends. Germline CDR1 and CDR2: MNHEY and SVGAGI. The CDR3 sequence is 16 residues long. The CDR3 DNA is TGTGCCAGCAGTTCCCTACGACAGGCCGCGAATTCACCCCTCCACTTT. As protein: CASSSLRQAANSPLHF.

V and J are TRBV28 and TRBJ1-1; 7 nucleotides align to TRBD1. The CDR3 is 12 amino acids. After removal of 7 bases from V and 4 bases from J, the junction contained 3 bases not matched to a gene. Germline CDR1 is MDHEN and CDR2 is SYDVKM. The CDR3 DNA is TGTGCCAGCAACGACAGGGTCACTGAAGCTTTCTTT. It is translated as CASNDRVTEAFF.

The chain recombines TRBV29-1 with TRBJ2-5, with 8 bases aligning to TRBD1. The DNA end lines up better with TRBJ2-7; the J call may be wrong. The CDR3 covers 13 residues. CDR1 and CDR2 (germline): SQVTM, ANQGSEA. CDR3 coding DNA: TGCAGCGTTACCAGGGGGCCGACCTACGAGCAGTACTTC. It translates to CSVTRGPTYEQYF.

The chain couples TRBV5-1 to TRBJ2-3; TRBD2 aligns across 9 bases. V lost 0 bases and J lost 2; bases outside the gene matches: 4. The CDR3 has 16 residues. Germline loops: CDR1 SGHRS, CDR2 YFSETQ. The CDR3 DNA follows: TGCGCCAGCAGCTTGGCCGGGACTAGCTTCACAGATACGCAGTATTTT. This sequence encodes CASSLAGTSFTDTQYF.

CDR3 DNA sequence: TGTGCCAGCAGTCCGTTCGGACTAGCAGACTACTTCGAGCAGTTCTTC. As protein: CASSPFGLADYFEQFF. This chain joins TRBV28 and TRBJ2-1; 8 positions agree with TRBD2. The CDR3 runs to 16 residues. Per germline, CDR1 MDHEN and CDR2 SYDVKM. V was pared by 5 bases and J by 10 bases, with 16 bases of the junction left unmatched.

The rearrangement links TRBV28 to TRBJ2-1; D perhaps matches TRBD1 (5 bases). Germline CDR1 and CDR2: MDHEN and SYDVKM. V was cut by 7 bases and J by 0 bases, with 13 bases left in between. The length of the CDR3 is 15 residues. CDR3: CASTYDSRSYNEQFF. The DNA for the CDR3 is TGTGCCAGCACTTATGACAGCCGCTCCTACAATGAGCAGTTCTTC.

The CDR3: CASSVGADRTNTEAFF. The CDR3 coding sequence is TGTGCCAGCAGCGTGGGGGCCGACCGAACGAACACTGAAGCTTTCTTT. The chain is built from TRBV9 and TRBJ1-1; possible D gene TRBD1, 6 bases. CDR1 and CDR2 (germline): SGDLS, YYNGEE. The CDR3 is 16 residues long. The germline V and J ends were trimmed by 2 bases and 1 base, with 15 bases remaining between them.

The chain links TRBV9 to TRBJ2-7, with 8 bases aligning to TRBD1. Germline V gives CDR1 SGDLS, CDR2 YYNGEE. V was clipped by 0 bases and J by 3 bases; unmatched bases: 8. The CDR3 runs to 16 residues. The CDR3 spells CASSVGGMTGVYEQYF. CDR3 DNA: TGTGCCAGCAGCGTAGGAGGAATGACAGGGGTCTACGAGCAGTACTTC.

This chain uses TRBV5-1 with TRBJ2-1; 8 bases are a match to TRBD1. Germline CDR1 SGHRS, CDR2 YFSETQ. J lost 9 bases, V lost 8 bases, and 7 bases had no gene match. The CDR3 extends over 12 amino acids. CDR3 DNA: TGCGCCAGTAAGGGACAGGAGTTTGAGCAGTTCTTC. It yields the protein CASKGQEFEQFF.

The chain employs TRBV7-2 and TRBJ2-3; a possible D gene is TRBD1 (6 bases). The ends were cut back, 6 bases at V and 9 bases at J, with 16 bases in the middle. Per the germline V gene, CDR1 is SGHTA and CDR2 is FQGNSA. The CDR3 covers 13 residues. This CDR3 reads CASSSGVPPTQYF. CDR3 sequence (DNA): TGTGCCAGCAGTTCAGGGGTACCTCCAACGCAGTATTTT.

The CDR3 DNA follows: TGTGCCAGCAGTACCCCTAGGGGGCGCGGGGCCAACGTCCTGACTTTC. The encoded protein is CASSTPRGRGANVLTF. The chain combines TRBV27 with TRBJ2-6; 7 nucleotides match TRBD1. Trimming at V came to 5 bases and at J to 4 bases, leaving 8 bases not matched to a gene. CDR3 size: 16 residues. Germline assignment: CDR1 MNHEY and CDR2 SMNVEV (reference sequence).

V and J are TRBV7-2 and TRBJ2-3, with 10 bases fitting TRBD2. Germline V CDR1 and CDR2: SGHTA, FQGNSA. The junction had 4 bases not matched to a gene; V was cut back by 0 bases and J by 1 base. CDR3 length: 17 amino acids. The CDR3 spells CASSLAPLAGRTDTQYF. CDR3 DNA: TGTGCCAGCAGCTTAGCCCCACTAGCGGGACGCACAGATACGCAGTATTTT.

The chain links TRBV30 to TRBJ2-3; TRBD2 matches at 8 bases. V shed 3 bases and J 0 bases; nucleotides not matched to a gene: 17. This CDR3 contains 19 residues. The germline gives CDR1 GTSNPN, CDR2 SVGIG (reference sequence). CDR3 nucleotides: TGTGCCTGGAGCATGTACAAGCGGGAGATTCCTTCTAGCACAGATACGCAGTATTTT. Protein sequence: CAWSMYKREIPSSTDTQYF. The whole variable domain, filled in from reference TRBV30 and TRBJ2-3, reads SQTIHQWPATLVQPVGSPLSLECTVEGTSNPNLYWYRQAAGRGLQLLFYSVGIGQISSEVPQNLSASRPQDRQFILSSKKLLLSDSGFYLCAWSMYKREIPSSTDTQYFGPGTRLTVL.

The CDR3 sequence: CSVEVSGSFVGEQYF. For the CDR3, the DNA is TGCAGCGTTGAGGTTAGCGGGAGCTTCGTGGGCGAGCAGTACTTC. The J gene is TRBJ2-7, the V gene TRBV29-1; 9 bases agree with TRBD2. After removal of 3 bases from V and 6 bases from J, the junction contained 12 bases not matched to a gene. The CDR3 totals 15 residues. CDR1 and CDR2 (germline): SQVTM, ANQGSEA.

The chain has TRBV7-3 and TRBJ2-1, with TRBD1 matching 11 bases. Germline V lookup: CDR1 SGHTA, CDR2 FQGTGA. This CDR3 has 19 amino acids. The trim removed 2 bases at V and 2 bases at J, leaving 11 bases unmatched. This chain's CDR3 is CASSLPGTGGRTTYNEQFF. CDR3 coding DNA: TGTGCCAGCAGCTTACCCGGGACAGGGGGGAGGACGACCTACAATGAGCAGTTCTTC. The whole variable domain, filled in from reference TRBV7-3 and TRBJ2-1, reads GAGVSQTPSNKVTEKGKYVELRCDPISGHTALYWYRQSLGQGPEFLIYFQGTGAADDSGLPNDRFFAVRPEGSVSTLKIQRTERGDSAVYLCASSLPGTGGRTTYNEQFFGPGTRLTVL.

V is TRBV2 and J is TRBJ2-7, with a possible D match to TRBD1 (6 bases). Deletions cut 6 bases from V and 3 bases from J, with 12 bases between. Germline V gives CDR1 SNHLY, CDR2 FYNNEI. The CDR3 is 13 residues long. CDR3 residues: CASSGTGFYEQYF. CDR3 in DNA: TGTGCCAGCAGCGGTACAGGGTTCTACGAGCAGTACTTC.

The chain has TRBV28 and TRBJ2-7, with 8 bases lining up with TRBD1. CDR1 and CDR2 from the germline V gene are MDHEN and SYDVKM. This CDR3 is 17 amino acids long. V lost 5 bases to trimming and J lost 7 bases; unmatched junction nucleotides: 19. CDR3 sequence (DNA): TGTGCCAGCAGTATAAGGAGGAGGGACAGGCGCTCGGGGGAGCAGTACTTC. Encoded protein: CASSIRRRDRRSGEQYF.

This chain uses TRBV27 with TRBJ2-6, with 8 bases that match TRBD1. Germline V CDR1 and CDR2: MNHEY, SMNVEV (reference sequence). The CDR3 loop spans 17 amino acids. Unmatched junction bases numbered 5, after V lost 4 bases and J lost 0 bases. The CDR3 protein is CASSSQGVVSGANVLTF. The CDR3 region has the DNA TGTGCCAGCAGTTCACAGGGGGTAGTCTCTGGGGCCAACGTCCTGACTTTC.

The chain has TRBV7-2 and TRBJ2-7, with D tentatively TRBD2 (6 bases). V was clipped by 1 base and J by 3 bases, with 13 bases between them. Germline CDR1 and CDR2: SGHTA and FQGNSA. This CDR3 has 15 residues. CDR3 bases: TGTGCCAGCAGCTTAGTGGGGGGTGTTATCTACGAGCAGTACTTC. Protein sequence: CASSLVGGVIYEQYF.